This is a list of T cell receptor beta chains from one sample in a study of cytomegalovirus exposure and HLA in healthy donors. This table comes from immunoSEQ multiplex PCR, and its TCRdb copy is limited to in-frame clones, with some not included. This sample carries about 130,000 clones, approximately 78% of them seen once, and the ten largest clones take about 8.6%. Sequenced material: PBMCs. These receptors originate from a woman between 50 and 59 years old in good health and CMV-seropositive. CDR3s include the opening cysteine and the closing phenylalanine or tryptophan. Each record gives: clone size, V gene, D gene, J gene, CDR3 protein, CDR3 DNA. A D gene is named only where the DNA matches it firmly. Not all rows give a size; the values are once, few, many and, for expanded clones, a class.

-	TRBV2	TRBD1	TRBJ1-6	CASSTAGQGLSPLHF	TGTGCCAGCAGTACTGCGGGACAGGGGTTGTCACCCCTCCACTTT
-	TRBV27	TRBD2	TRBJ2-2	CATRGGTGELFF	TGTGCCACCCGGGGGGGCACCGGGGAGCTGTTTTTT
-	TRBV18	-	TRBJ2-5	CASSPGGTQETQYF	TGTGCCAGCTCACCAGGGGGGACCCAAGAGACCCAGTACTTC
-	TRBV9	-	TRBJ1-5	CASSPPSGQPQHF	TGTGCCAGCAGTCCCCCGAGCGGTCAGCCCCAGCATTTT
-	TRBV15	TRBD1	TRBJ1-1	CATSSPRWRGRGAFF	TGTGCCACCAGCAGCCCCCGATGGAGGGGGCGGGGAGCTTTCTTT
-	TRBV6-1	TRBD1	TRBJ2-7	CASSWTGVNYEQYF	TGTGCCAGCAGTTGGACAGGGGTAAACTACGAGCAGTACTTC
-	TRBV5-1	TRBD2	TRBJ2-1	CASSITSGNEQFF	TGCGCCAGCAGCATTACTAGCGGTAATGAGCAGTTCTTC
-	TRBV5-6	TRBD1	TRBJ2-7	CASSRGSGTGSYEQYF	TGTGCCAGCAGCCGTGGCTCGGGGACAGGGTCCTACGAGCAGTACTTC
-	TRBV5-1	TRBD1	TRBJ1-1	CASSIRQGEAFF	TGCGCCAGCAGCATTCGACAGGGTGAAGCTTTCTTT
-	TRBV4-3	-	TRBJ2-2	CASSQATKTHTGELFF	TGCGCCAGCAGCCAAGCGACAAAAACGCACACCGGGGAGCTGTTTTTT
-	TRBV6-6	TRBD1	TRBJ1-6	CASTWDSPNSPLHF	TGTGCCAGCACCTGGGACAGTCCCAATTCACCCCTCCACTTT
-	TRBV4-2	TRBD2	TRBJ2-7	CASSQDTSGTYEQYF	TGTGCCAGCAGCCAAGATACTAGCGGGACCTACGAGCAGTACTTC
once	TRBV5-6	-	TRBJ1-2	CASSLEARDGYTF	TGTGCCAGCAGCTTGGAAGCTCGGGATGGCTACACCTTC
few	TRBV30	TRBD2	TRBJ2-3	CACQSGRAGTDTQYF	TGTGCCTGCCAGAGCGGGAGGGCCGGGACAGATACGCAGTATTTT
-	TRBV5-1	TRBD2	TRBJ2-7	CASSLGGSSYEQYF	TGCGCCAGCAGCTTGGGCGGGAGCTCCTACGAGCAGTACTTC
-	TRBV28	TRBD1	TRBJ2-7	CASTPLGTESRVVYF	TGTGCCAGCACCCCGCTAGGGACAGAGTCAAGGGTAGTCTACTTC
-	TRBV14	TRBD2	TRBJ2-5	CANSSRSTSGGQETQYF	TGTGCCAACAGCTCAAGGTCGACTAGCGGAGGCCAAGAGACCCAGTACTTC
-	TRBV29-1	-	TRBJ2-7	CSVYRGGEQYF	TGCAGCGTTTACAGGGGAGGCGAGCAGTACTTC
-	TRBV5-8	TRBD2	TRBJ2-1	CASSGLAGYNEQFF	TGTGCCAGCAGCGGGCTAGCGGGCTACAATGAGCAGTTCTTC
few	TRBV5-4	TRBD1	TRBJ2-7	CASSAGTGFSEQYF	TGTGCCAGCAGTGCCGGGACAGGGTTCAGCGAGCAGTACTTC
-	TRBV6-1	-	TRBJ1-3	CASRVDSGNTIYF	TGTGCCAGCAGGGTAGACAGTGGAAACACCATATATTTT
-	TRBV10-1	TRBD1	TRBJ2-7	CASSGATGYHVQYF	TGCGCCAGCAGTGGGGCGACAGGGTATCACGTGCAGTACTTC
-	TRBV30	-	TRBJ1-2	CAWSVVTADYGYTF	TGTGCCTGGAGTGTCGTGACAGCCGACTATGGCTACACCTTC
-	TRBV4-3	-	TRBJ2-3	CASSQDPVAATHTDTQYF	TGCGCCAGCAGCCAAGATCCGGTAGCGGCCACCCACACAGATACGCAGTATTTT
-	TRBV7-2	TRBD2	TRBJ2-7	CASSLEAGGTYEQYF	TGTGCCAGCAGCTTAGAAGCGGGAGGAACCTACGAGCAGTACTTC
few	TRBV5-1	TRBD2	TRBJ2-5	CASSLLAGVQETQYF	TGCGCCAGCAGCTTGTTAGCGGGAGTCCAAGAGACCCAGTACTTC
-	TRBV10-1	-	TRBJ2-7	CARWETGKSLGYEQYF	TGCGCCAGATGGGAAACAGGGAAAAGTCTAGGCTACGAGCAGTACTTC
-	TRBV30	TRBD1	TRBJ1-1	CAWSEGGWYTEAFF	TGTGCCTGGAGTGAAGGGGGCTGGTACACTGAAGCTTTCTTT
-	TRBV7-2	-	TRBJ1-1	CASRQTGLHTEAFF	TGTGCCAGCAGACAAACAGGGTTGCACACTGAAGCTTTCTTT
-	TRBV5-1	TRBD2	TRBJ2-1	CASSLLLAGGTYNEQFF	TGCGCCAGCAGCCTTCTACTAGCGGGAGGGACGTACAATGAGCAGTTCTTC
-	TRBV5-4	TRBD1	TRBJ2-7	CASSWGQTYEQYF	TGTGCCAGCAGCTGGGGACAGACCTACGAGCAGTACTTC
-	TRBV9	-	TRBJ2-3	CASSLVGPPQYF	TGTGCCAGCAGCTTAGTGGGCCCCCCGCAGTATTTT
-	TRBV7-2	TRBD2	TRBJ2-2	CASSWVRGGTGELFF	TGTGCCAGCAGCTGGGTGCGGGGGGGCACCGGGGAGCTGTTTTTT
-	TRBV19	TRBD1	TRBJ2-7	CASSIAGQGRYEQYF	TGTGCCAGTAGTATCGCGGGACAGGGCAGATACGAGCAGTACTTC
-	TRBV4-3	TRBD2	TRBJ2-1	CASSQDTSGGGYNEQFF	TGCGCCAGCAGCCAAGATACTAGCGGGGGGGGGTACAATGAGCAGTTCTTC
-	TRBV5-5	-	TRBJ2-1	CASSFQYEQFF	TGTGCCAGCAGCTTTCAGTATGAGCAGTTCTTC
-	TRBV7-3	-	TRBJ2-7	CASSLVGQSYEQYF	TGTGCCAGCAGCTTAGTAGGACAGAGCTACGAGCAGTACTTC
-	TRBV7-8	-	TRBJ2-2	CASSSSGKNTGELFF	TGTGCCAGCAGCTCCAGCGGCAAGAACACCGGGGAGCTGTTTTTT
-	TRBV19	TRBD1	TRBJ1-2	CASSTTRQGDNYGYTF	TGTGCCAGTAGTACAACCAGACAGGGGGATAACTATGGCTACACCTTC
-	TRBV30	-	TRBJ2-2	CAWSVKYFGNTGELFF	TGTGCCTGGAGTGTAAAGTACTTTGGGAACACCGGGGAGCTGTTTTTT
-	TRBV18	TRBD1	TRBJ2-3	CASSPGQGNTDTQYF	TGTGCCAGCTCACCGGGACAGGGAAACACAGATACGCAGTATTTT
-	TRBV5-4	-	TRBJ2-1	CASSLEGSSSYNEQFF	TGTGCCAGCAGCTTGGAGGGGTCCAGCTCCTACAATGAGCAGTTCTTC
-	TRBV6-5	TRBD2	TRBJ2-2	CASCVSGTTGELFF	TGTGCCAGCTGTGTTAGCGGGACCACCGGGGAGCTGTTTTTT
-	TRBV6-1	-	TRBJ1-2	CASSEGVREDGYTF	TGTGCCAGCAGTGAGGGTGTCAGGGAGGATGGCTACACCTTC
-	TRBV7-3	TRBD2	TRBJ2-7	CASSLGGGSYEQYF	TGTGCCAGCAGCTTAGGCGGGGGCTCCTACGAGCAGTACTTC
few	TRBV27	-	TRBJ1-1	CASSIGQNTEAFF	TGTGCCAGCAGTATCGGACAGAACACTGAAGCTTTCTTT
-	TRBV6-6	TRBD1	TRBJ1-5	CASSLGQGIDQPQHF	TGTGCCAGCAGTTTGGGACAGGGGATAGATCAGCCCCAGCATTTT
-	TRBV30	TRBD1	TRBJ1-1	CACGTDMNTEAFF	TGTGCCTGTGGGACAGATATGAACACTGAAGCTTTCTTT
-	TRBV6-1	-	TRBJ2-7	CASSAGQSSHEQYF	TGTGCCAGCAGTGCCGGACAGTCGAGCCACGAGCAGTACTTC
-	TRBV19	-	TRBJ1-4	CASSASGRVSNEKLFF	TGTGCCAGTAGTGCCTCCGGGAGAGTAAGCAATGAAAAACTGTTTTTT
few	TRBV7-8	TRBD1	TRBJ1-2	CASSTGVAYGYTF	TGTGCCAGCAGCACAGGGGTCGCCTATGGCTACACCTTC
-	TRBV7-9	TRBD2	TRBJ2-3	CASSLALAGRTDTQYF	TGTGCCAGCAGCTTAGCCCTAGCGGGACGCACAGATACGCAGTATTTT